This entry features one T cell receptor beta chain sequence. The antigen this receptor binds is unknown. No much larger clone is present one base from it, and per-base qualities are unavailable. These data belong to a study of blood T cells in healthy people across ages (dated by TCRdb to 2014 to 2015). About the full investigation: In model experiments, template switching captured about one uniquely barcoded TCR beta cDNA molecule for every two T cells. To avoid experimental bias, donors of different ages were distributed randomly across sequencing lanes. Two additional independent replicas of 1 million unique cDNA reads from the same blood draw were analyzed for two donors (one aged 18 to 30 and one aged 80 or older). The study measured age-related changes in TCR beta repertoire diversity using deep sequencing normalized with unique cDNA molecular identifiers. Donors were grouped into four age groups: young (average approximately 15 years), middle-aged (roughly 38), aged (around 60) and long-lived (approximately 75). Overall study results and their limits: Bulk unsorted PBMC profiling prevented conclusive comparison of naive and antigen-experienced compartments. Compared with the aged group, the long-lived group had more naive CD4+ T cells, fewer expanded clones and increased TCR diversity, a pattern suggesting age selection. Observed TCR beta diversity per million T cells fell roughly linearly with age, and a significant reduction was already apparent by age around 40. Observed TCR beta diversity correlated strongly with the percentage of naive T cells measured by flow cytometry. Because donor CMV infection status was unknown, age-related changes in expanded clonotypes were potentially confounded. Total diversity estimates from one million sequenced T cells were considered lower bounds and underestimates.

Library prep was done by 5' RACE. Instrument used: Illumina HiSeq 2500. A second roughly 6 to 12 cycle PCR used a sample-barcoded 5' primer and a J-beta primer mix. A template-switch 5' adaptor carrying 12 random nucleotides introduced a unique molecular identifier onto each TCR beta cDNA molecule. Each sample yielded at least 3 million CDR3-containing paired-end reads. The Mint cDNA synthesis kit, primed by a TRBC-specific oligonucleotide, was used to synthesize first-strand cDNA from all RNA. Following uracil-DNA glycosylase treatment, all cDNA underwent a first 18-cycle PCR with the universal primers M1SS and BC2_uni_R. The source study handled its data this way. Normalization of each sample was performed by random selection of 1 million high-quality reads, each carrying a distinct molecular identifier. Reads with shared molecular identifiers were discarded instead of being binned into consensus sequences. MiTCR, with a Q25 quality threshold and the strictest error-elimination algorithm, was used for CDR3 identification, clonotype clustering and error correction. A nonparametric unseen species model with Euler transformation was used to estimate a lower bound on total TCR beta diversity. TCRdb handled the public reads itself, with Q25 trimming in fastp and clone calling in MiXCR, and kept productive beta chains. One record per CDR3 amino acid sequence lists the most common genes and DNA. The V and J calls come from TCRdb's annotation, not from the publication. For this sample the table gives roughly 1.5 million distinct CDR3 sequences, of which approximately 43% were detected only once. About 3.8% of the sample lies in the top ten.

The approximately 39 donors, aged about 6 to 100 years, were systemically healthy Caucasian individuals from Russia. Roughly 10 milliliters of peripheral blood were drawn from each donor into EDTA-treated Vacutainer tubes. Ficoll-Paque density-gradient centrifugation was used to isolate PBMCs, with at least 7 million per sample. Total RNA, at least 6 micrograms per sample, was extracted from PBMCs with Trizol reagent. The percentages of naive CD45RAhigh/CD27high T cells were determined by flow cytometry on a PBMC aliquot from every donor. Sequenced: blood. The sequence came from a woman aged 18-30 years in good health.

The bases are TGTGCCAGCAGCGCAGACAGGGCCACTGCGCAGTATTTT. Translation gives CASSADRATAQYF. The chain links TRBV7-8 with TRBJ2-3, with TRBD1 identical over 7 junction bases. After removal of 5 bases from V and 10 bases from J, the junction retains 9 bases not matched to a gene. The CDR3 starts with the cysteine, ends with the phenylalanine, and has 13 residues. The sequence is cut down to CDR3 DNA, 39 bases in frame from base 1. CDR1 is given as SGHVS and CDR2 as FQNEAQ, both from the germline V gene.